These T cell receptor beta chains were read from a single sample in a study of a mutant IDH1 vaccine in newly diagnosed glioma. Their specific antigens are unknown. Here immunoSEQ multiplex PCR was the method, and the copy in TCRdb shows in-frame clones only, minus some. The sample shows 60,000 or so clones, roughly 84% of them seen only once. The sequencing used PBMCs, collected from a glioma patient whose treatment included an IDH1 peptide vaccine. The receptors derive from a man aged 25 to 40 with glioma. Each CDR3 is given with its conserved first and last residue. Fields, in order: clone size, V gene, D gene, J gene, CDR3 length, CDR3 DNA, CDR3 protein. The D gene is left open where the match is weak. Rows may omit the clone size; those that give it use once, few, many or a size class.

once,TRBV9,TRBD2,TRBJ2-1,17,TGTGCCAGCAGCGTAGGGACCGGGACTAGCGGTAGATGGGAGCAGTTCTTC,CASSVGTGTSGRWEQFF
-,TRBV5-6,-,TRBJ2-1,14,TGTGCCAGCAGCTTGACATCGACAGTCAATGAGCAGTTCTTC,CASSLTSTVNEQFF
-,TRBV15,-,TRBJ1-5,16,TGTGCCACCAGCAGAGACTCGGTCACAATTAATCAGCCCCAGCATTTT,CATSRDSVTINQPQHF
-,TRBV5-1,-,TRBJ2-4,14,TGCGCCAGCTCTCCCCCGGGGCCAAAAAACATTCAGTACTTC,CASSPPGPKNIQYF
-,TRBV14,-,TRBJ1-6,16,TGTGCCAGCAGCCAAGATACCGGGGCTTATAATTCACCCCTCCACTTT,CASSQDTGAYNSPLHF
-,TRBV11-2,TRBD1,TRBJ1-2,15,TGTGCCAGCAGCTTAGCCGGGACAGGCTCCTATGGCTACACCTTC,CASSLAGTGSYGYTF
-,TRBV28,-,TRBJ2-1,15,TGTGCCAGCAGTTTAGGGGGGAGCTCCTACAATGAGCAGTTCTTC,CASSLGGSSYNEQFF
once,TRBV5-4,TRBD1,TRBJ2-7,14,TGTGCCAGCAGCTATGACAGGGGCTCCTACGAGCAGTACTTC,CASSYDRGSYEQYF
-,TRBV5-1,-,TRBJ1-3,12,TGCGCCAGCAGCCCACCTTCTAACACCATATATTTT,CASSPPSNTIYF
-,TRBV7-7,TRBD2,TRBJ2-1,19,TGTGCCAGCAGCTTAAAGTACGGGACTAGCGGGGGGGCGTACAATGAGCAGTTCTTC,CASSLKYGTSGGAYNEQFF
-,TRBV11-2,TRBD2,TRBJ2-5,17,TGTGCCAGCAGCCCTTGGACTAGCGGGGTAGAAGAGGAGACCCAGTACTTC,CASSPWTSGVEEETQYF
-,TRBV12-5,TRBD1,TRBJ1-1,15,TGTGCTAGTGGTTTGGCCCCAGGGGGTGGGGGTGAAGCTTTCTTT,CASGLAPGGGGEAFF
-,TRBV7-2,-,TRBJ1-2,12,TGTGCCAGCAGGCGACAGGAAGATGGCTACACCTTC,CASRRQEDGYTF
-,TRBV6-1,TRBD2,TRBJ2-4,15,TGTGCCAGCCAGGAACCGGGACTAGGTTTAGTCATTCAGTACTTC,CASQEPGLGLVIQYF
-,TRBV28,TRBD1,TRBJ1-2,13,TGTGCCAGCAGGGTAACGACAGGGACGGGCTACACCTTC,CASRVTTGTGYTF
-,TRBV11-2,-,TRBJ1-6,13,TGTGCCAGCAGCTCGCAGTGGAACTCACCCCTCCACTTT,CASSSQWNSPLHF
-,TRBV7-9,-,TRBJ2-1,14,TGTGCCAGCACCGAGGGTAGCTCCTACAATGAGCAGTTCTTC,CASTEGSSYNEQFF
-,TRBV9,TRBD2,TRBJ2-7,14,TGTGCCAGCAGCGTAGAGCGGGGGGCTTACGAGCAGTACTTC,CASSVERGAYEQYF
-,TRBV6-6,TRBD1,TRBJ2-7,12,TGTGCCACCCTGACAGGGAAGTACGAGCAGTACTTC,CATLTGKYEQYF
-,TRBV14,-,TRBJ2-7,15,TGTGCCAGCAGCCAAGCGTTGGGACCTTCCTACGAGCAGTACTTC,CASSQALGPSYEQYF
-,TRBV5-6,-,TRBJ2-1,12,TGTGCCAGCAGCTTGCAATACAATGAGCAGTTCTTC,CASSLQYNEQFF
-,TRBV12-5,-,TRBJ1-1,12,TGTGCTAGTGGTCTGGGGGGGGCTGAAGCTTTCTTT,CASGLGGAEAFF
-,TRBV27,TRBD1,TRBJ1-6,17,TGTGCCAGCAGTCCCGTTCGGACAGGGGGAGGGAATTCACCCCTCCACTTT,CASSPVRTGGGNSPLHF
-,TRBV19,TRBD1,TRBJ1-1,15,TGTGCCAGTAGTATGATACAGGGGCGAATAGATGAAGCTTTCTTT,CASSMIQGRIDEAFF
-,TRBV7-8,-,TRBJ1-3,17,TGTGCCAGCAGCTTAGGAGCGGGGATGGGTTCTGGAAACACCATATATTTT,CASSLGAGMGSGNTIYF
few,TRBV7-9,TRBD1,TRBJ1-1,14,TGTGCCAGCACCTCGACAGGGGATAACACTGAAGCTTTCTTT,CASTSTGDNTEAFF
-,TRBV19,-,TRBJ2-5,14,TGTGCCAGTAGTATGTCAGGGAGCCAAGAGACCCAGTACTTC,CASSMSGSQETQYF
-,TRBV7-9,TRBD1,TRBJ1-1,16,TGTGCCAGCAGCATGGGACAGGGGAGTTGGAACACTGAAGCTTTCTTT,CASSMGQGSWNTEAFF
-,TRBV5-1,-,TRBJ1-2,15,TGCGCCAGCAGCTTGAACCAGAGAGCTAACTATGGCTACACCTTC,CASSLNQRANYGYTF
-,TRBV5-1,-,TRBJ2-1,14,TGCGCCAGCAGTATACAGAGCTCCTACAATGAGCAGTTCTTC,CASSIQSSYNEQFF
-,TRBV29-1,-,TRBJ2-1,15,TGCAGCGTTGAAGATCTGGGGGGTTGGTCCAATGAGCAGTTCTTC,CSVEDLGGWSNEQFF
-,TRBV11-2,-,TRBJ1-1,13,TGTGCCAGCAGCTTAATAACTAAAACTGAAGCTTTCTTT,CASSLITKTEAFF
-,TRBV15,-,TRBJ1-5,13,TGTGCCACCAGCGCAAATAGCAATCAGCCCCAGCATTTT,CATSANSNQPQHF
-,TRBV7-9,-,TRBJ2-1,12,TGTGCCAGCAGCCCCTATGTGCCTGAGCAGTTCTTC,CASSPYVPEQFF
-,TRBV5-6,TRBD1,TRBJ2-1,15,TGTGCCAGCAGCTCCCGGGACAGGGGATACAATGAGCAGTTCTTC,CASSSRDRGYNEQFF
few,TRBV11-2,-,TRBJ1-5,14,TGTGCCAGCAGCCCCTCTACAGGGTATCAGCCCCAGCATTTT,CASSPSTGYQPQHF